The present T cell receptor beta chain was sequenced within a study of T cells in Graves' hyperthyroidism and ophthalmopathy (dated by TCRdb to about 2019). Concerning the study at large: Peripheral blood was sampled at the time of initial diagnosis, prior to any treatment. A discovery cohort of about a hundred patients, about 43 with Graves' ophthalmopathy and over 55 with stable Graves' hyperthyroidism, was used to find distinguishing TCR V-J signatures. Prospective prediction of ophthalmopathy was tested in an independent validation cohort consisting of roughly 19 hyperthyroidism patients and around 17 patients who later progressed to ophthalmopathy. The 90 to 100 discovery patients were randomly split 7:3 into training and test sets. The study also compared thyroid tissue and blood T-cell repertoires from several Graves' hyperthyroidism patients. After sampling, hyperthyroidism patients received methimazole starting at 30 mg daily, and ophthalmopathy patients received high-dose intravenous methylprednisolone. The paper describes TCR Vbeta CDR3 sequencing of about 140 peripheral blood samples, made up of 43 ophthalmopathy patients, 70 to 75 hyperthyroidism patients and around 17 progressor patients. Here is what the overall study found, with its caveats: In validation, the model predicted progression to ophthalmopathy a median of roughly 6.5 months before onset, with approximately 68% sensitivity and about 72% specificity. In cross-validation, a model built on a 13 V-J signature told ophthalmopathy apart from stable hyperthyroidism with over 85% sensitivity and about 81% specificity, and in testing the same model reached 80%/75%. Most expanded thyroid clonotypes (frequency above 0.001) were also detected in blood, a finding suggesting that blood repertoires may reflect thyroid immune responses. Sample size was not statistically predetermined, and blinding of investigators to group allocation was not performed.

Amplification of TCR beta CDR3 regions was carried out from RNA transcripts. The TCR CDR3 was subjected to a first round of RT-PCR using the HTBI primer set and the Qiagen OneStep RT-PCR kit. A second multiplex PCR round built the libraries, followed by size selection and purification. The libraries were sequenced on an Illumina HiSeq2000 using paired-end 100 bp reads. Per the authors' processing: Raw data were processed with SOAPnuke, discarding reads with adapters, uncalled bases, mean Phred below 15, or no exact constant-primer or identifier match. COPE v1.2.5 was used to merge high-quality paired reads, and clonotypes were defined as unique nucleotide sequences. MiTCR v1.1 was used to align clonotypes to the IMGT TRBV, TRBD and TRBJ reference segments. Analysis was restricted to V-J combinations with a frequency above 0.0001, which covered roughly 99% of repertoires. A TCS score was defined as the ratio between F50 (clonal expansion) and ExV (chaos), using BLOSUM62-based TCRdist between CDR3 peptides within each V-J. Welch's t-statistics and random forest reduced 450 to 600 V-J features to 10 to 15, which were used in a naive Bayes classifier (R e1071). The similarity between thyroid and blood repertoires was quantified using the Morisita-Horn index. TCRdb trimmed the raw reads at Q25, called clones with MiXCR and kept productive beta chains. Each CDR3 protein gets just one entry, which takes the most common genes and DNA from the rows behind it. TCRdb's processing, not the authors' own work, is the source of the V and J calls. This sample gives over 700,000 distinct CDR3 sequences in total; over 35% of them show up just once. Less than 40% of the sample is held by the ten biggest clonotypes.

A patient counted as having stable Graves' hyperthyroidism if no progression to ophthalmopathy occurred over 18 months of follow-up. Hyperthyroidism patients were newly diagnosed, with disease duration under 2 months, and aged 18 to 65 years. Any patient with an uncontrolled infection, another autoimmune disease, pregnancy or lactation was excluded. Diagnoses relied on clinical symptoms, serum thyroxine and TRAb, thyroid ultrasound and orbital computed tomography. PBMCs were isolated from roughly 10 ml of fresh peripheral blood by Ficoll-Paque density gradient centrifugation. Total RNA was extracted with Trizol reagent, and quality was checked on an Agilent 2100 Bioanalyzer. Spanning cysteine to phenylalanine, the CDR3 consists of 16 amino acids. Of all the DNA, just the CDR3 is kept, 48 bases in frame from base 1. For CDR1 and CDR2, the germline V gene lists SGHRS and YFSETQ. From V the trimming removes 0 bases and from J it removes 5 bases, while the gene matches leave 7 bases of the junction unaccounted for.

A note on this clonotype: The antigen it recognizes is unknown. No base quality information exists; no much larger clone differs at one position.

Recombination connected TRBV5-1 to TRBJ2-5, with TRBD2 identical over 10 junction bases. The clonotype comes from a woman aged 40 to 50 with Graves' hyperthyroidism. Sequencing input: blood. The nucleotide sequence reads as follows: TGCGCCAGCAGCTTGGAGCCTAGCGGGGGTTTGGAGACCCAGTACTTC. Its protein is CASSLEPSGGLETQYF.